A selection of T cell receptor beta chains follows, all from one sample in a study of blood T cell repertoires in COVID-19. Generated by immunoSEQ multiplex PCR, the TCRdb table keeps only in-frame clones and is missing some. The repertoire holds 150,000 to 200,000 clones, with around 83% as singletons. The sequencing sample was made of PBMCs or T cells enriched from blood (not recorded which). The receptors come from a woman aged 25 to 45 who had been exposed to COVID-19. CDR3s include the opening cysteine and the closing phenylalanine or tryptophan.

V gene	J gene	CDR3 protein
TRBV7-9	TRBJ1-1	CASANREDFTEAFF
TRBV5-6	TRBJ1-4	CASSPAGSPRGLFF
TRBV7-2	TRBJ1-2	CASSSPYRGRGYGYTF
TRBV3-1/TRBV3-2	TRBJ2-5	CASSQGRLAGGRGETQYF
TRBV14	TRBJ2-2	CASSQAGGYTGELFF
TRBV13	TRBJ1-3	CASSRIQGNTIYF
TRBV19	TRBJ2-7	CASSEGVTPGNEQYF
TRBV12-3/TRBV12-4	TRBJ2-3	CASRTGGADTQYF
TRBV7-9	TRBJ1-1	CASSLVLGDTEAFF
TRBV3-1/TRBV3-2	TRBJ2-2	CASSQMTGTGELFF
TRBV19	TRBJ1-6	CASSIDHRSLGSPLHF
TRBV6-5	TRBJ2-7	CASSYRDRGYEQYF
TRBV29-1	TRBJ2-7	CSVHSSGGAYEQYF
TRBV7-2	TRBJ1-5	CASSDFGQGGNQPQHF
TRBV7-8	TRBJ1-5	CASSLATDNQPQHF
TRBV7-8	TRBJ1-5	CASSSDSYNQPQHF
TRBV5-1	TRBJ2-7	CASSLGGRDRGTSYEQYF
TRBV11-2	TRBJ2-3	CASSFFSGLAADTQYF
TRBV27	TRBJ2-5	CASSESTSGVETQYF
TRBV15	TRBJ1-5	CATSSPGTGSGQPQHF
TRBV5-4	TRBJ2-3	CASSLWDSTDTQYF
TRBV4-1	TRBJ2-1	CASSQDHLDLDREQFF
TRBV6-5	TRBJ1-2	CASSPGTGGTYGYTF
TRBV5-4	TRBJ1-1	CASSVQGAFSEAFF
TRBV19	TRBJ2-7	CASSPQRIGTGWDEQYF
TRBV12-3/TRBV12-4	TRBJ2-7	CASSHGLDEQYF
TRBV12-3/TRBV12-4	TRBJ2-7	CASSSGGSYEQYF
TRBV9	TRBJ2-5	CASSPLGLAGEETQYF
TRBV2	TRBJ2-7	CASLGLARYEQYF
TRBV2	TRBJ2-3	CASSELVLRDTQYF
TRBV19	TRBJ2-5	CASSGGRQETQYF
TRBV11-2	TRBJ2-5	CASSLEGARGQETQYF
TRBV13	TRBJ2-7	CASSSPTSDYEQYF
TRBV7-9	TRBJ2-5	CASSFGTGVLETQYF
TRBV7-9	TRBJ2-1	CASSFRGGENEQFF
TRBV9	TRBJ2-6	CASSPESGANVLTF
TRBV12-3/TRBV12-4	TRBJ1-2	CASSETGAYGYTF
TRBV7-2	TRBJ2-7	CASSLVGTGAIREQYF
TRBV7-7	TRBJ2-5	CASSRNPLAGVETQYF
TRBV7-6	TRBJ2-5	CASSSGQGGLETQYF
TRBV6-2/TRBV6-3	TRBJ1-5	CASSYSATGTPLGHNQPQHF
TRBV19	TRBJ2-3	CASSIEGRLTDTQYF
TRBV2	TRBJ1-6	CASSGTSSPLHF
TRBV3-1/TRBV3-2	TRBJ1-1	CASSQAVPGQERAFF
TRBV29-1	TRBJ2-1	CSCNSDRAYNEQFF
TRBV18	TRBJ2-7	CASSPLPYEQYF
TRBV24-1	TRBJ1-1	CATRPGQRNTEAFF
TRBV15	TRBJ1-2	CATSREETALALRGYTF
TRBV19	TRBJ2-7	CASSIGTSTFEQYF
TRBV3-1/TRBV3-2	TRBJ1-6	CASSYERTPLHF
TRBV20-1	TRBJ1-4	CSASPPPAPIPF
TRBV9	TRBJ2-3	CASSPWDRDRDTQYF
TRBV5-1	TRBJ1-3	CASSSGQGDGNTIYF
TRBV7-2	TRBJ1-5	CASSFDSSNQPQHF
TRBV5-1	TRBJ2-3	CASSPTGSTDTQYF
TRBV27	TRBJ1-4	CASSPRVGAAGDEKLFF
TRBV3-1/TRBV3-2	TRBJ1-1	CASSHPNGGHTEAFF
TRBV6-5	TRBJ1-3	CASSYDREGNTIYF
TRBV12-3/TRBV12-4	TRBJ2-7	CASRGTGTYEQYF
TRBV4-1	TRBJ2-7	CASSQDGRGQGYEQYF